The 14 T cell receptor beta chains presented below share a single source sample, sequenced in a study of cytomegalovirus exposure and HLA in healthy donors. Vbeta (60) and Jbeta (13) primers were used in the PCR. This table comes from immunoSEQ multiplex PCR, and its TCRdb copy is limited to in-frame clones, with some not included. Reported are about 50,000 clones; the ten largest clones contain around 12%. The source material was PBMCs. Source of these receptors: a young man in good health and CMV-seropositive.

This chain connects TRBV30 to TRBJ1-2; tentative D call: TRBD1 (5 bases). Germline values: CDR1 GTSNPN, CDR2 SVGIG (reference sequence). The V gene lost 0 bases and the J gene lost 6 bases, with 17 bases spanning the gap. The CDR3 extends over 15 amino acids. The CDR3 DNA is TGTGCCTGGAGTGTACCCGGATGGGGCATCGATGGCTACACCTTC. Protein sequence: CAWSVPGWGIDGYTF.

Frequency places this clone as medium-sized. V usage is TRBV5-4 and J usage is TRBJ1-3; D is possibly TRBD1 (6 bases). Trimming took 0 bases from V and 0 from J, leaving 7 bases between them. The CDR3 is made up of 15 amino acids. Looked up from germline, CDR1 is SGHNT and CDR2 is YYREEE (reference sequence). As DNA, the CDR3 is TGTGCCAGCAGCTTGGGGACAGTCTCTGGAAACACCATATATTTT. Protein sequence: CASSLGTVSGNTIYF.

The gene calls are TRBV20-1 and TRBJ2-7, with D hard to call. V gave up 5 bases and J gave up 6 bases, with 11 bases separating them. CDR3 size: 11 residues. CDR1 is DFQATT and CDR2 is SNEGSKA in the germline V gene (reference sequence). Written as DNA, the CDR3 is TGCAGTGCTGAGGCTAGTACCGAGCAGTACTTC. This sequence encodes CSAEASTEQYF.

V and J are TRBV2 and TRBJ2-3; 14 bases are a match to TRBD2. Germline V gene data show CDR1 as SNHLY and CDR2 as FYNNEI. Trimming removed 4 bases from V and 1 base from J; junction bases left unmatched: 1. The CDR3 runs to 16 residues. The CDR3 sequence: CASSGTSGRRTDTQYF. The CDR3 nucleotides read TGTGCCAGCAGTGGGACTAGCGGGAGGCGCACAGATACGCAGTATTTT.

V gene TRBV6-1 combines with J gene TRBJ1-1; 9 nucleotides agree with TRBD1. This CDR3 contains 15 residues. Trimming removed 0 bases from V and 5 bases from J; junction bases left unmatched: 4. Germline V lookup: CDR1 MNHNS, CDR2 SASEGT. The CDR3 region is CASSEADRGRTEAFF. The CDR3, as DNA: TGTGCCAGCAGTGAAGCGGACAGGGGAAGAACTGAAGCTTTCTTT.

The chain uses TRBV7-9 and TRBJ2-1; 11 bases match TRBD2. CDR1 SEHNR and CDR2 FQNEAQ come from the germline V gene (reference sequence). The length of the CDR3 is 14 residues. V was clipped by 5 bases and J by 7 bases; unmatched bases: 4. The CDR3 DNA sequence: TGTGCCAGCAGCACTAGCGGGAGTCATAATGAGCAGTTCTTC. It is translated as CASSTSGSHNEQFF.

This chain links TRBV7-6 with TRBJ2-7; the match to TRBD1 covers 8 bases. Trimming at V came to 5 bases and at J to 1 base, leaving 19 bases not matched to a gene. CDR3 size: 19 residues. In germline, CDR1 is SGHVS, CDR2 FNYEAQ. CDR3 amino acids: CASSPRQGSRDSPSYEQYF. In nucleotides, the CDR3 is TGTGCCAGCAGCCCGAGACAGGGGAGCCGGGACTCACCTTCCTACGAGCAGTACTTC.

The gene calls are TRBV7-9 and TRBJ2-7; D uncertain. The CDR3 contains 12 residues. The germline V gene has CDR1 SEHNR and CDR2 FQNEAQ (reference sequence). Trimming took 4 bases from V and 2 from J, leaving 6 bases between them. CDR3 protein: CASSYFTYEQYF. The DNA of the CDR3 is TGTGCCAGCAGCTATTTTACCTACGAGCAGTACTTC.

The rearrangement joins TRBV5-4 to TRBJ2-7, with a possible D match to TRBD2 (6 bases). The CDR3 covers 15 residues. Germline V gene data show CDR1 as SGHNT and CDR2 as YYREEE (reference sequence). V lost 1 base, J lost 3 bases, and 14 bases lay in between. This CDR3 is CASSLSGREGYEQYF. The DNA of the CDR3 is TGTGCCAGCAGCTTGAGTGGGCGGGAAGGCTACGAGCAGTACTTC.

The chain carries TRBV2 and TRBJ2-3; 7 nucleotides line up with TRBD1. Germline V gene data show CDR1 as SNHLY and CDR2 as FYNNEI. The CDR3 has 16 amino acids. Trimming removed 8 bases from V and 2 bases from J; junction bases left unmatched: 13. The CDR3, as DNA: TGTGCCAGCGACAGGGTCGCTCTTTCTGACACAGATACGCAGTATTTT. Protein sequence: CASDRVALSDTDTQYF.

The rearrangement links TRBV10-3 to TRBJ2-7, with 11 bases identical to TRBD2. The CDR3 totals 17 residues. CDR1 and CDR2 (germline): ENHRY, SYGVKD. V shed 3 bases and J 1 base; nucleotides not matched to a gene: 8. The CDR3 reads CAISDSSRTSGSYEQYF. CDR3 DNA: TGTGCCATCAGTGATTCATCCCGGACTAGCGGGTCCTACGAGCAGTACTTC.

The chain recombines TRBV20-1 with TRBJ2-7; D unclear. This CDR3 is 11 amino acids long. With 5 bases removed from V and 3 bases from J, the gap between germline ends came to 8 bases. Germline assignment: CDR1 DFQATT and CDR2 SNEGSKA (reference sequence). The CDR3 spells CSAPSIYEQYF. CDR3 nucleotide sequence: TGCAGTGCTCCGAGTATCTACGAGCAGTACTTC.

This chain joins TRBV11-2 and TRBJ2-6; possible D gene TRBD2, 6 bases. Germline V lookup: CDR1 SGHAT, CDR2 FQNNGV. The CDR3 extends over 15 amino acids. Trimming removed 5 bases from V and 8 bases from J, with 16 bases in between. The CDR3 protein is CASSHGTLGPNVLTF. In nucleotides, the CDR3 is TGTGCCAGCAGCCACGGGACTCTGGGTCCCAACGTCCTGACTTTC.

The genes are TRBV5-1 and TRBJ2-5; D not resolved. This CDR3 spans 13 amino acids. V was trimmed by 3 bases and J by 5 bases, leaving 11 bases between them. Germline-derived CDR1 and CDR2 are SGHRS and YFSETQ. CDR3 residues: CASSSLLGETQYF. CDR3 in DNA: TGCGCCAGCAGCTCCCTCCTCGGGGAGACCCAGTACTTC.